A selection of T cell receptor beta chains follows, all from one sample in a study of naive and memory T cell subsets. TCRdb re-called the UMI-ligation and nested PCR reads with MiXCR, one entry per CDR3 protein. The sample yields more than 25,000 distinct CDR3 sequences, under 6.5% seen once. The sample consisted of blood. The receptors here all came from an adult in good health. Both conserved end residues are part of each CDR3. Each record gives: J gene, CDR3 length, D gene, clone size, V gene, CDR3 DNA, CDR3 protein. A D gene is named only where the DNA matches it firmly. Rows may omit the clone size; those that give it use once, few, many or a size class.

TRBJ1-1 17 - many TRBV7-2 TGTGCCAGCAGCACCCCGCCAGGGGCCAAAAGGGGCACTGAAGCTTTCTTT CASSTPPGAKRGTEAFF
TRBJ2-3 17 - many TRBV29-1 TGCAGCGTTGTCGGCCCAGGGTGGGACTGGACCACAGATACGCAGTATTTT CSVVGPGWDWTTDTQYF
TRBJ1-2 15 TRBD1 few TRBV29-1 TGCAGCGTTGAACCCCCCACAGGGGAAAACTATGGCTACACCTTC CSVEPPTGENYGYTF
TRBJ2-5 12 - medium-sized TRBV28 TGTGCCAGCAGTTTGAGAGGGGAGACCCAGTACTTC CASSLRGETQYF
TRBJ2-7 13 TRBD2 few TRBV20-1 TGCAGTGCTAGGGGTACTAGCGACTACGAGCAGTACTTC CSARGTSDYEQYF
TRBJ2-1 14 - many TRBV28 TGTGCCAGCAGTGCACTACCCGACGCTAAATCCGAGTTCTTC CASSALPDAKSEFF
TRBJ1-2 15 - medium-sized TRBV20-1 TGCAGTGCCCCGGGGCACAGGGCCGCCAGTCATGGCTACACCTTC CSAPGHRAASHGYTF
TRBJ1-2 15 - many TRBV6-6 TGTGCCAGCAGTTATCCAGGGGTGATGAACTATGGCTACACCTTC CASSYPGVMNYGYTF
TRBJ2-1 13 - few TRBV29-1 TGCAGCGTCGAACAATCCGTCTACAATGAGCAGTTCTTC CSVEQSVYNEQFF
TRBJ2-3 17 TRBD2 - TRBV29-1 TGCAGCGTTGGCCGTAGGAGTAGCGGGGGCAAGGGGGATACGCAGTATTTT CSVGRRSSGGKGDTQYF
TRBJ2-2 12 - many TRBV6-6 TGTGCCAGCAGTTACGGAACCGGGGAGCTGTTTTTT CASSYGTGELFF
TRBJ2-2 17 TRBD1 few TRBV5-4 TGTGCCAGCAGTAGGTCAGGGGGATCTTTTGACACCGGGGAGCTGTTTTTT CASSRSGGSFDTGELFF
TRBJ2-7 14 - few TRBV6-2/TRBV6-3 TGTGCCAGCAGTTACCCGCCAGGGCTAAACGAGCAGTACTTC CASSYPPGLNEQYF
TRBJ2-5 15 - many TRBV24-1 TGTGCCACCAGTGACATAGCGGTTGGAGGAGAGACCCAGTACTTC CATSDIAVGGETQYF
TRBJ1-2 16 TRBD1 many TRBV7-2 TGTGCCAGCAGCTTAGACAAGACAGGGTCTAACTATGGCTACACCTTC CASSLDKTGSNYGYTF
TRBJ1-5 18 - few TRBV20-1 TGCAGTGCTAGAGAAAGAGAGACAGCCCAGAACATCAATCAGCCCCAGCATTTT CSARERETAQNINQPQHF
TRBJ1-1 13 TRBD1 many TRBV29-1 TGCAGCGTTCAGGGGGCAAGCCACACTGAAGCTTTCTTT CSVQGASHTEAFF
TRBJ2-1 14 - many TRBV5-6 TGTGCCAGCAGCTTGGGAGTGTTCCCCAATGAGCAGTTCTTC CASSLGVFPNEQFF
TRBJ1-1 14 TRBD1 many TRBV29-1 TGCAGCGTCCGTAACAGGGGAATGAACACTGAAGCTTTCTTT CSVRNRGMNTEAFF
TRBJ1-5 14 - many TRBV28 TGTGCCAGCAGTTCCGGAGGTAGCAATCAGCCCCAGCATTTT CASSSGGSNQPQHF
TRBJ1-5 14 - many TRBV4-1 TGCGCCAGCCGGGGGGGGGAGGGGAATCAGCCCCAGCATTTT CASRGGEGNQPQHF
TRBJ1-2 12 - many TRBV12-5 TGTGCTAGTGGTCCTTCGCCCTATGGCTACACCTTC CASGPSPYGYTF
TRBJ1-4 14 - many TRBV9 TGTGCCAGCAGCTACAGTGGGACTAATGAAAAACTGTTTTTT CASSYSGTNEKLFF
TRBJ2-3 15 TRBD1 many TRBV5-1 TGCGCCAGCAGGACTACAGGGGGCTCCACAGATACGCAGTATTTT CASRTTGGSTDTQYF
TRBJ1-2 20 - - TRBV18 TGTGCCAGCTCACCACCTCTCGACTTGCTGGGGGGGGCGCGTTCCGATGGCTACACCTTC CASSPPLDLLGGARSDGYTF
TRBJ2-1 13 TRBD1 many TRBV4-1 TGCGCCAGCTCCGTAGGGGGCGCCGAGGCGCAGTTCTTC CASSVGGAEAQFF
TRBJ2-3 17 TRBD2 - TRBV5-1 TGCGCCAGCAGCTTGACTCTAGCGGGAGTAAATTACAATGAGCAGTATTTT CASSLTLAGVNYNEQYF
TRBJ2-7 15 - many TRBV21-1 TGTGCCAGCAGCAAGGAGGGACTACACTCCTACGAGCAGTACTTC CASSKEGLHSYEQYF
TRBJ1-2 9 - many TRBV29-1 TGCAGCGTTGATAGAAGCTACACCTTC CSVDRSYTF
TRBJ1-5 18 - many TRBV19 TGTGCCAGTAGTATAGATCGGCGAGACGCTGGGTCTTATCAGCCCCAGCATTTT CASSIDRRDAGSYQPQHF
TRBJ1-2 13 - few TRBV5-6 TGTGCCAGCAGCTCAGTAAGGCGTGGCGGCTACACCTTC CASSSVRRGGYTF
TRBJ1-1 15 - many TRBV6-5 TGTGCCAGCAGGCCTCTCGGCCCCGCAGGTACTGAAGCTTTCTTT CASRPLGPAGTEAFF
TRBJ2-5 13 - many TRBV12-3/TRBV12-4 TGTGCCAGCAAGAGACAGATGGAAGAGACCCAGTACTTC CASKRQMEETQYF
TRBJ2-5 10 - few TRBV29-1 TGCAGCGCCGGGGAAGAGACCCAGTACTTC CSAGEETQYF
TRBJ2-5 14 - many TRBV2 TGTGCCAGCAGTGAAGCGACGCCCCAAGAGACCCAGTACTTC CASSEATPQETQYF
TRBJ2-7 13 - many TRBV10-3 TGTGCCATCACCCCAGAGACCTTTACGGGGCAGTACTTC CAITPETFTGQYF
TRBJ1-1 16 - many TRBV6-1 TGTGCCAGCAGTGAAATCGTAAGGGGATTGAACACTGAAGCTTTCTTT CASSEIVRGLNTEAFF
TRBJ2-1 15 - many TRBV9 TGTGCCAGCAGCGTAGGCGAGGGTATGTGGAATGAGCAGTTCTTC CASSVGEGMWNEQFF
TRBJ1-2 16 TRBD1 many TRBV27 TGTGCCAGCAGTTTATCGCCCGGGACAGGGGGCGCAGGCTACACCTTC CASSLSPGTGGAGYTF
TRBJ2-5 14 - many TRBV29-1 TGCAGCGTTGTTTTGGTCTCTTACCAAGAGACCCAGTACTTC CSVVLVSYQETQYF
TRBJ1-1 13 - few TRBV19 TGTGCCAGTACCGCCCATACGAACACTGAAGCTTTCTTT CASTAHTNTEAFF
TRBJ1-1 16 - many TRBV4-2 TGTGCCAGCAGCCAAGGGGCCCTGGGGGGTTTCACTGAAGCTTTCTTT CASSQGALGGFTEAFF